One sample yielded the 20 T cell receptor beta chains listed below, sequenced in a study of T-cell reconstitution after alpha-beta-depleted transplantation in children. Unique molecular identifiers were used in preparing the TCRbeta library. MiXCR, run by TCRdb on the PCR reads, gives a single entry per CDR3 protein. The profile shows 6,500 to 8,000 distinct CDR3 sequences, around 30% of them singletons. The sequences come from peripheral blood, collected 60 days after TCRalphabeta/CD19-depleted stem cell transplant. These receptors came from a boy younger than two who had a stem cell transplant for SCID, so the T cells may come from the graft donor.

By share, this clonotype ranks as medium-sized. The genes are TRBV5-6 and TRBJ2-3; TRBD2 aligns across 9 bases. The length of the CDR3 is 17 residues. CDR1 SGHDT and CDR2 YYEEEE come from the germline V gene. J gave up 4 bases and V 2 bases, and 11 bases lay outside the gene matches. The CDR3, as DNA: TGTGCCAGCAGCTTTAAATCTAGCGGGGAAGGGGCAGATACGCAGTATTTT. As protein: CASSFKSSGEGADTQYF.

This clonotype is classed as medium-sized (0.01 to 0.1%). The chain carries TRBV23-1 and TRBJ1-6, with D tentatively TRBD1 (5 bases). Being an ORF, TRBV23-1 has a function that is uncertain. The germline V and J ends were trimmed by 8 bases and 6 bases, with 14 bases remaining between them. The CDR3 is 14 amino acids. This CDR3 reads CASVEGRFNSPLHF. CDR3 DNA sequence: TGCGCCAGCGTCGAGGGACGCTTTAATTCACCCCTCCACTTT.

This clonotype is labeled medium-sized. V and J are TRBV10-3 and TRBJ1-6; D gene ambiguous. With 3 bases removed from V and 6 bases from J, the gap between germline ends came to 18 bases. The CDR3 is 17 residues long. CDR1 is ENHRY and CDR2 is SYGVKD in the germline V gene. The CDR3 region has the DNA TGTGCCATCAGTGAAGCTGTTGGAGACTACTTTAATTCACCCCTCCACTTT. This translates into CAISEAVGDYFNSPLHF.

This clonotype is medium-sized in the sample. This rearrangement joins TRBV7-9 to TRBJ2-7; 9 bases match TRBD1. Germline V gene data show CDR1 as SEHNR and CDR2 as FQNEAQ (reference sequence). Trimming took 6 bases from V and 3 from J; bases not matched to a gene: 12. This CDR3 has 16 residues. The CDR3 DNA follows: TGTGCCAGCAGTCCTCCTTACAGGGGGCTCAGCTACGAGCAGTACTTC. It translates to CASSPPYRGLSYEQYF. Variable domain in full (rest from reference TRBV7-9 and TRBJ2-7): DTGVSQNPRHKITKRGQNVTFRCDPISEHNRLYWYRQTLGQGPEFLTYFQNEAQLEKSRLLSDRFSAERPKGSFSTLEIQRTEQGDSAMYLCASSPPYRGLSYEQYFGPGTRLTVT.

Relative to its sample, this clonotype is medium-sized. The chain has TRBV7-9 and TRBJ2-6; D is ambiguous. Germline-derived CDR1 and CDR2 are SEHNR and FQNEAQ (reference sequence). V dropped 3 bases and J dropped 2 bases, with 5 bases sitting between them. The CDR3 totals 14 residues. This chain's CDR3 is CASSLGTGANVLTF. The CDR3 nucleotides read TGTGCCAGCAGCTTGGGAACTGGGGCCAACGTCCTGACTTTC. Filled out from reference TRBV7-9 and TRBJ2-6, the complete variable domain reads DTGVSQNPRHKITKRGQNVTFRCDPISEHNRLYWYRQTLGQGPEFLTYFQNEAQLEKSRLLSDRFSAERPKGSFSTLEIQRTEQGDSAMYLCASSLGTGANVLTFGAGSRLTVL.

J is TRBJ1-1 and V is TRBV18; 8 nucleotides agree with TRBD1. Germline values: CDR1 KGHSH, CDR2 LQKENI. This CDR3 has 13 amino acids. Trimming at V came to 6 bases and at J to 11 bases, leaving 11 bases not matched to a gene. The DNA for the CDR3 is TGTGCCAGCTCCCCAAGGACAGGGAGTATGGCTTTCTTT. This translates into CASSPRTGSMAFF.

By proportion, this clonotype is medium-sized. V usage is TRBV6-5 and J usage is TRBJ1-2; 9 bases are shared with TRBD1. J gave up 6 bases and V 6 bases, and 17 bases lay outside the gene matches. CDR1 MNHEY and CDR2 SVGAGI come from the germline V gene. This CDR3 spans 17 amino acids. The CDR3 coding sequence is TGTGCCAGCAGACGACCCCTCGTTAGACAGGGGGAGAATGGCTACACCTTC. This encodes CASRRPLVRQGENGYTF.

The chain uses TRBV24-1 and TRBJ2-2; the D is unclear. The CDR3 has 13 amino acids. Germline assignment: CDR1 KGHDR and CDR2 SFDVKD. Deletions cut 4 bases from V and 5 bases from J, with 7 bases between. CDR3 coding DNA: TGTGCCACCAGTGACTACTGGACCGGGGAGCTGTTTTTT. This encodes CATSDYWTGELFF.

In nucleotides, the CDR3 is TGTGCCAGCAGTTTAAGGCAGGCGGAGACCCAGTACTTC. Translation: CASSLRQAETQYF. The V gene is TRBV12-3 or TRBV12-4, the J gene TRBJ2-5; D call uncertain. Trimming cost V 2 bases and J 5 bases, with 9 bases left between them. The CDR3 spans 13 residues.

This clonotype occurred many times. This chain uses TRBV23-1 with TRBJ2-1; 9 bases match TRBD2. TRBV23-1 falls under the ORF class, with uncertain function. The J segment lost 0 bases and the V segment lost 0 bases, leaving 15 bases of the junction unmatched. This CDR3 comprises 21 residues. This CDR3 is CASSQSTPGVLAGSSYNEQFF. CDR3 DNA sequence: TGCGCCAGCAGTCAATCAACTCCCGGGGTGCTAGCGGGGAGCTCCTACAATGAGCAGTTCTTC.

Judged by abundance, this clonotype is medium-sized. This chain links TRBV21-1 with TRBJ1-1; TRBD1 reflects the table's D call only, with no check against the DNA. TRBV21-1 is a documented pseudogene. The CDR3 extends over 11 amino acids. CDR3 in DNA: TGTGCCAGAGAACAGGGGACTGAAGCTTTCTTT. Its translation: CAREQGTEAFF.

The chain carries TRBV20-1 and TRBJ2-7; D is ambiguous. Germline assignment: CDR1 DFQATT and CDR2 SNEGSKA (reference sequence). V shed 5 bases and J shed 4 bases, with 9 bases lying between them. This CDR3 is built from 11 residues. The CDR3 reads CSARTFYEQYF. CDR3 coding DNA: TGCAGTGCTCGAACCTTTTACGAGCAGTACTTC.

The chain has TRBV6-5 and TRBJ2-3; a weak D match, TRBD1 (5 bases). The CDR3 extends over 15 amino acids. The ends were cut back, 4 bases at V and 1 base at J, with 12 bases in the middle. Germline values: CDR1 MNHEY, CDR2 SVGAGI. For the CDR3, the DNA is TGTGCCAGCAGTTTACCGCAGGGCGGCACAGATACGCAGTATTTT. It codes for CASSLPQGGTDTQYF.

This sequence joins TRBV11-2 and TRBJ2-7; D is undetermined. The CDR3 is 12 amino acids. Trimming shortened V by 3 bases and J by 6 bases, and 9 bases separated the two germline ends. Germline V gene data show CDR1 as SGHAT and CDR2 as FQNNGV. The CDR3: CASSLARFEQYF. The CDR3 DNA sequence: TGTGCCAGCAGCTTGGCTAGATTCGAGCAGTACTTC.

This clonotype is medium-sized in the sample. The V and J genes are TRBV3-1 and TRBJ2-7; D ambiguous. Trimming removed 3 bases from V and 7 bases from J, with 16 bases in between. The germline V gene has CDR1 LGHDT and CDR2 YNNKEL (reference sequence). The CDR3 has 14 amino acids. The CDR3 region is CASSQIRSTGEQYF. As DNA, the CDR3 is TGTGCCAGCAGCCAGATCAGGTCGACGGGTGAGCAGTACTTC.

The chain uses TRBV30 and TRBJ2-7; D is undetermined. Per the germline V gene, CDR1 is GTSNPN and CDR2 is SVGIG (reference sequence). The length of the CDR3 is 12 residues. V was trimmed by 0 bases and J by 3 bases, leaving 6 bases between them. CDR3 DNA sequence: TGTGCCTGGAGTGTATATAACTACGAGCAGTACTTC. Translation: CAWSVYNYEQYF. The full variable domain, its missing parts supplied by reference TRBV30 and TRBJ2-7, is SQTIHQWPATLVQPVGSPLSLECTVEGTSNPNLYWYRQAAGRGLQLLFYSVGIGQISSEVPQNLSASRPQDRQFILSSKKLLLSDSGFYLCAWSVYNYEQYFGPGTRLTVT.

To note about this clonotype: Compared with germline, one end of the junction differs, possibly owing to a read error. The chain recombines TRBV3-1 with TRBJ1-2; D is possibly TRBD1 (5 bases). The germline CDR1 and CDR2 sequences are LGHDT and YNNKEL (reference sequence). The CDR3 has 15 residues. In DNA form, the CDR3 reads TGTGCCGGCAGCCAACTAGGGGCAGGTTGGTATGGCTACACCTTC. This gives the protein CAGSQLGAGWYGYTF. The whole variable domain, filled in from reference TRBV3-1 and TRBJ1-2, reads DTAVSQTPKYLVTQMGNDKSIKCEQNLGHDTMYWYKQDSKKFLKIMFSYNNKELIINETVPNRFSPKSPDKAHLNLHINSLELGDSAVYFCAGSQLGAGWYGYTFGSGTRLTVV.

The chain uses TRBV6-1 and TRBJ2-2; 9 bases are shared with TRBD1. V lost 7 bases to trimming and J lost 2 bases; unmatched junction nucleotides: 5. The CDR3 loop spans 15 amino acids. Germline loops: CDR1 MNHNS, CDR2 SASEGT. CDR3 sequence: CASKRTGANTGELFF. CDR3 DNA sequence: TGTGCCAGCAAACGGACAGGGGCAAACACCGGGGAGCTGTTTTTT.

CDR3 in amino acids: CASLSGLAGTGELFF. DNA for the CDR3: TGTGCCAGCCTATCGGGACTAGCGGGAACCGGGGAGCTGTTTTTT. This sequence joins TRBV28 and TRBJ2-2, with 13 bases identical to TRBD2. The CDR3 is made up of 15 amino acids. The V segment lost 8 bases and the J segment 5 bases; nucleotides outside the gene matches: 5. Germline V lookup: CDR1 MDHEN, CDR2 SYDVKM.

As regards this clonotype: One end of the junction fails to match germline, which may point to a read error. This chain connects TRBV12-3 or TRBV12-4 to TRBJ1-3; the D gene is possibly TRBD1 (6 bases). The CDR3 is 13 amino acids. CDR3 loop: CASSRTAPGVVSF. The CDR3 nucleotides are TGTGCCAGCAGTCGGACAGCCCCAGGAGTTGTGAGTTTT.